The present T cell receptor beta chain was sequenced within a study of glioma-infiltrating T cells (dated by TCRdb to about 2016). Regarding the study in general: TCR alpha- and beta-chain repertoires were sequenced from glioma tissue, non-neoplastic brain tissue and matched peripheral blood mononuclear cells. Three low-grade glioma patients, seven to nine primary glioblastoma patients, and three non-glioma patients who contributed non-neoplastic brain tissue made up the paired cohort. To gauge divergence between tissue and blood T-cell populations, every tissue-infiltrating repertoire was compared against the peripheral blood repertoire from the same patient.

The iRepertoire nested amplicon-rescue multiplex PCR (arm-PCR) platform was used to amplify TCR alpha and beta CDR3 regions from RNA. For one-step reverse transcription and amplification, roughly 95-450 ng of tissue mRNA or PBMC total RNA was used as input. After bead purification, a secondary multiplex PCR added Illumina adapters, and libraries were gel-purified between 200 and 400 bp. Demultiplexing relied on internal 6-nucleotide barcodes carried by the libraries. Sequencing of libraries was performed on an Illumina MiSeq with 2x220 or 2x250 nucleotide paired-end reads. In the original analysis: Paired reads were merged with FLASH 1.2.11 and aligned to the GRCh37 human genome with BWA-MEM before extracting TRA and TRB reads. For V and J assignment, an IMGT-derived reference of cassette sequences and CDR3 motifs that included pseudogenes was used. Reads were translated in three frames, and productive CDR3s were defined as those with a C...FGXG motif and no stop codons. A clonotype was defined as a unique combination of a V-J cassette pair and a CDR3 amino acid sequence. Hamming distance filtering was applied to reads, with thresholds set by the sequence error rate of each sample in mapped regions. TCRdb trimmed public reads at Q25 via fastp, called clones via MiXCR and kept in-frame beta chains. Every entry covers one CDR3 protein and lists the most common genes and DNA from its rows. TCRdb assigned the V and J calls; the authors' analysis was not used. Within this sample are over 130,000 distinct CDR3 sequences, with 39% of them counted one time only. The ten largest make up roughly 20% of the sample.

Here is what the overall study found, with its caveats: VJ-independent divergence between tissue and blood was found to be below expectation in non-neoplastic patients but above expectation in all gliomas, particularly low-grade gliomas. Very few CDR3 sequences were found to be shared between tissue and blood, and this scarcity was attributed to high CDR3 diversity and limited sampling. Group comparisons rested on small numbers: three non-neoplastic, three low-grade glioma and roughly 8 glioblastoma patients.

Comments on this clonotype: Its specific antigen is unknown. The sample holds no much larger clone one base away, and base qualities are not on file.

The CDR3 runs 14 amino acids, cysteine and phenylalanine included. Only the CDR3 part of the read is kept: 42 bases, read in frame from the first base. The germline V gene specifies LGHNA as CDR1 and YSLEER as CDR2. V gives up 2 bases and J gives up 4 bases, and the segment between their germline ends measures 11 bases. This receptor was obtained from a human donor with low-grade glioma or glioblastoma, undergoing nonglioma brain surgery, or in good health (not recorded which). The sequence is built from TRBV4-3 and TRBJ1-2; the D gene cannot be named for sure. Sequenced sample: glioma tissue, nonneoplastic brain tissue, or PBMCs (not recorded which). The nucleotides are TGCGCCAGCAGCCAAAGCGCAGCAGGCTATGGCTACACCTTC. This encodes CASSQSAAGYGYTF.